The 2 T cell receptor beta chains given below trace back to one sample, sequenced in a study of cytomegalovirus exposure and HLA in healthy donors. In the PCR, 60 Vbeta and 13 Jbeta primers were used. The repertoire was sequenced with immunoSEQ multiplex PCR; TCRdb's copy has only in-frame clones and lacks some. Here the sample spans about 190,000 clones, 81% being singletons. The sample consisted of PBMCs. These receptors originate from a middle-aged man in good health and CMV-seropositive.

This clone has more than one count but fewer than ten. The J gene is TRBJ1-1, the V gene TRBV4-1; 9 bases line up with TRBD1. This CDR3 is 17 amino acids long. Germline values: CDR1 MGHRA, CDR2 YSYEKL. V shed 0 bases, J shed 3 bases, and the junction held 8 bases outside the gene matches. The CDR3 bases are TGCGCCAGCAGCCAAGATCGGGACAGGGCCCCCGACACTGAAGCTTTCTTT. Its translation is CASSQDRDRAPDTEAFF.

This sequence joins TRBV5-1 and TRBJ1-1, with 12 bases matching TRBD1. Unmatched junction bases numbered 4, after V lost 1 base and J lost 6 bases. Germline V lookup: CDR1 SGHRS, CDR2 YFSETQ. There are 15 residues in the CDR3. The CDR3: CASSLMGQGASEAFF. CDR3 nucleotide sequence: TGCGCCAGCAGCTTGATGGGACAGGGGGCATCTGAAGCTTTCTTT. Based on the CDR3 plus reference TRBV5-1 and TRBJ1-1, the full variable domain is KAGVTQTPRYLIKTRGQQVTLSCSPISGHRSVSWYQQTPGQGLQFLFEYFSETQRNKGNFPGRFSGRQFSNSRSEMNVSTLELGDSALYLCASSLMGQGASEAFFGQGTRLTVV.